Listed below are T cell receptor beta chains from one sample, sequenced in a study of blood T cell repertoires in COVID-19. Repertoires were generated with immunoSEQ multiplex PCR, while TCRdb's copy carries only in-frame clones and drops some. The sample lists some 310,000 clones, approximately 87% occurring once. Sequencing input: peripheral blood. The receptors were sampled from a woman aged 25 to 45 with COVID-19, enrolled during active disease. CDR3s include the opening cysteine and the closing phenylalanine or tryptophan. A D gene is named only where the DNA matches it firmly. Not all rows give a size; the values are once, few, many and, for expanded clones, a class.

TRBJ2-3	-	-	TRBV3-1/TRBV3-2	CASSPRGIGNTQYF	TGTGCCAGCAGCCCCCGGGGGATCGGGAATACGCAGTATTTT
TRBJ1-1	-	-	TRBV18	CASSPLRDTEAFF	TGTGCCAGCTCACCCCTCCGGGATACTGAAGCTTTCTTT
TRBJ1-1	-	-	TRBV30	CAWSTAVEAFF	TGTGCCTGGAGTACAGCAGTTGAAGCTTTCTTT
TRBJ2-3	TRBD2	-	TRBV7-2	CASSKLAGWGTDTQYF	TGTGCCAGCAGCAAACTAGCGGGATGGGGCACAGATACGCAGTATTTT
TRBJ1-1	-	-	TRBV29-1	CSVERQTASEAFF	TGCAGCGTTGAAAGACAGACAGCTTCTGAAGCTTTCTTT
TRBJ1-1	TRBD1	-	TRBV14	CASSQEWGRGPGTEAFF	TGTGCCAGCAGCCAAGAATGGGGCAGGGGGCCTGGCACTGAAGCTTTCTTT
TRBJ2-7	TRBD2	-	TRBV9	CASSAAGGEQYF	TGTGCCAGCAGCGCGGCCGGGGGGGAGCAGTACTTC
TRBJ1-5	TRBD1	-	TRBV7-9	CASSLGDRGQPQHF	TGTGCCAGCAGCTTAGGAGACAGGGGTCAGCCCCAGCATTTT
TRBJ1-1	-	-	TRBV29-1	CSAAMNTEAFF	TGCAGCGCCGCTATGAACACTGAAGCTTTCTTT
TRBJ1-1	-	-	TRBV7-9	CASSSQGGTEAFF	TGTGCCAGCAGCTCCCAGGGAGGCACTGAAGCTTTCTTT
TRBJ1-2	-	-	TRBV5-1	CASSLGPAGNYGYTF	TGCGCCAGCAGCTTGGGCCCCGCAGGTAACTATGGCTACACCTTC
TRBJ1-2	-	-	TRBV30	CAWSVSSTNYGYTF	TGTGCCTGGAGTGTCTCCAGTACTAACTATGGCTACACCTTC
TRBJ2-7	TRBD1	-	TRBV30	CAWSVRHRGIYEQYF	TGTGCCTGGAGTGTACGGCACAGGGGTATATACGAGCAGTACTTC
TRBJ2-2	TRBD2	-	TRBV19	CASSIGTSGRATGELFF	TGTGCCAGTAGTATTGGGACTAGCGGGAGGGCGACCGGGGAGCTGTTTTTT
TRBJ2-7	TRBD2	-	TRBV29-1	CSVVQSGDSYEQYF	TGCAGCGTTGTACAGAGCGGGGACTCCTACGAGCAGTACTTC
TRBJ2-1	-	-	TRBV11-3	CASSPGDSVHNEQFF	TGTGCCAGCAGTCCAGGGGATAGTGTCCACAATGAGCAGTTCTTC
TRBJ2-2	TRBD2	-	TRBV5-1	CASRRGLAGDGAGELFF	TGCGCCAGCAGAAGGGGACTAGCGGGAGATGGGGCCGGGGAGCTGTTTTTT
TRBJ2-2	-	-	TRBV27	CASSLRSSESTGELFF	TGTGCCAGCAGTCTACGGTCCTCCGAGAGCACCGGGGAGCTGTTTTTT
TRBJ1-5	-	-	TRBV7-8	CASSLDNEWPQHF	TGTGCCAGCAGCTTAGATAACGAGTGGCCCCAGCATTTT
TRBJ1-5	-	-	TRBV28	CASSFSQFWSPQHF	TGTGCCAGCAGTTTCTCCCAATTCTGGAGCCCCCAGCATTTT
TRBJ2-3	-	few	TRBV3-1/TRBV3-2	CASSPWDSPLAADTQYF	TGTGCCAGCAGCCCATGGGACTCTCCCCTGGCGGCAGATACGCAGTATTTT
TRBJ2-5	-	-	TRBV7-9	CASSSTGYEETQYF	TGTGCCAGCAGCTCGACAGGCTATGAAGAGACCCAGTACTTC
TRBJ1-3	-	-	TRBV28	CASSGRQASGNTIYF	TGTGCCAGCAGCGGCCGACAGGCCTCTGGAAACACCATATATTTT
TRBJ2-7	TRBD2	-	TRBV5-4	CASSPSGRAYEQYF	TGTGCCAGCAGCCCTAGCGGGAGGGCCTACGAGCAGTACTTC
TRBJ2-3	-	-	TRBV24-1	CATSDLSGSSTDTQYF	TGTGCCACCAGTGATTTGAGCGGCAGTAGCACAGATACGCAGTATTTT
TRBJ1-5	TRBD1	few	TRBV2	CASRGRQGRDQPQHF	TGTGCCAGCAGGGGAAGACAGGGTAGGGATCAGCCCCAGCATTTT
TRBJ2-7	-	-	TRBV7-8	CASSPRNLYEQYF	TGTGCCAGCAGCCCCCGTAACCTATACGAGCAGTACTTC
TRBJ1-6	-	-	TRBV25-1	CASSDPRGEGSPLHF	TGTGCCAGCAGTGATCCAAGGGGGGAGGGTTCACCCCTCCACTTT
TRBJ1-3	TRBD1	-	TRBV28	CASRGTGFGNTIYF	TGTGCCAGCAGAGGGACAGGGTTCGGAAACACCATATATTTT
TRBJ2-3	-	-	TRBV19	CASSDGGGRDTQYF	TGTGCCAGTAGTGACGGGGGAGGTAGAGATACGCAGTATTTT
TRBJ2-7	TRBD2	-	TRBV10-2	CASSELSGTLDEQYF	TGCGCCAGCAGTGAGCTTAGCGGGACTTTAGACGAGCAGTACTTC
TRBJ2-4	TRBD1	-	TRBV2	CASILDRGRNIQYF	TGTGCCAGCATCTTGGACAGGGGGCGAAACATTCAGTACTTC
TRBJ1-2	TRBD1	-	TRBV6-1	CASSEVAGGNYGYTF	TGTGCCAGCAGTGAGGTAGCAGGGGGCAACTATGGCTACACCTTC
TRBJ2-2	TRBD1	-	TRBV5-1	CASSSNRGVTPSNTGELFF	TGCGCCAGCAGCTCGAACAGGGGAGTAACTCCCTCTAACACCGGGGAGCTGTTTTTT
TRBJ1-4	-	-	TRBV5-1	CASSRQDNEKLFF	TGCGCCAGCAGTCGGCAGGATAATGAAAAACTGTTTTTT
TRBJ1-3	-	-	TRBV6-1	CASSGGRASMTVGNTIYF	TGTGCCAGCAGTGGGGGCAGGGCGAGCATGACTGTGGGAAACACCATATATTTT
TRBJ1-4	TRBD1	-	TRBV10-3	CAISDMGQGYEKLFF	TGTGCCATCAGTGATATGGGACAGGGATATGAAAAACTGTTTTTT
TRBJ1-2	TRBD1	-	TRBV19	CASSANRGQNYGYTF	TGTGCCAGTAGTGCCAACAGGGGGCAAAACTATGGCTACACCTTC
TRBJ1-2	TRBD1	-	TRBV28	CASSFFDRDYGYTF	TGTGCCAGCAGTTTCTTTGACAGGGACTATGGCTACACCTTC
TRBJ2-7	-	-	TRBV27	CASTQRGGRYEQYF	TGTGCCAGCACTCAGCGAGGGGGAAGGTACGAGCAGTACTTC
TRBJ2-3	-	-	TRBV24-1	CATSETGSTDTQYF	TGTGCCACCAGTGAAACGGGAAGCACAGATACGCAGTATTTT
TRBJ2-3	TRBD1	few	TRBV5-6	CASSILPGQGGTDTQYF	TGTGCCAGCAGCATACTACCGGGACAGGGAGGCACAGATACGCAGTATTTT
TRBJ2-7	-	-	TRBV7-6	CASSLGGSPSYEQYF	TGTGCCAGCAGCTTAGGTGGGAGCCCCTCCTACGAGCAGTACTTC
TRBJ1-1	-	once	TRBV13	CASSLERQANTEAFF	TGTGCCAGCAGCTTAGAAAGACAGGCAAACACTGAAGCTTTCTTT
TRBJ1-2	TRBD1	-	TRBV5-6	CASSLFPGQGLSYTF	TGTGCCAGCAGCTTGTTCCCGGGACAGGGTTTAAGCTACACCTTC
TRBJ2-1	-	-	TRBV5-1	CASSFWAGRSYNEQFF	TGCGCCAGCAGCTTTTGGGCGGGAAGATCCTACAATGAGCAGTTCTTC
TRBJ1-1	TRBD1	many	TRBV3-1/TRBV3-2	CASSQGQLGAFF	TGTGCCAGCAGCCAGGGACAGCTCGGAGCTTTCTTT
TRBJ2-7	-	-	TRBV7-9	CASSFYEGSSYEQYF	TGTGCCAGCAGCTTTTACGAGGGAAGCTCCTACGAGCAGTACTTC
TRBJ1-5	-	-	TRBV7-8	CASSPPDWEQPQHF	TGTGCCAGCAGCCCACCTGACTGGGAGCAGCCCCAGCATTTT
TRBJ2-6	TRBD1	-	TRBV13	CASSTRNVEGAHGANVLTF	TGTGCCAGCAGCACCCGTAACGTCGAGGGGGCGCACGGGGCCAACGTCCTGACTTTC
TRBJ2-1	-	-	TRBV12-3/TRBV12-4	CASSRVYNEQFF	TGTGCCAGCAGTCGAGTCTACAATGAGCAGTTCTTC